This is a list of T cell receptor beta chains from one sample in a study of blood T cell repertoires in COVID-19. The data were produced by immunoSEQ multiplex PCR, yet TCRdb's version contains in-frame clones alone and is incomplete. The sample consists of about 140,000 clones, around four fifths of them appearing once. Sequenced material: PBMCs or T cells enriched from blood (not recorded which). These receptor sequences come from a man aged 70-80 years who had been exposed to COVID-19. The CDR3 runs from the conserved cysteine through the conserved F or W. A D gene is named only where the DNA matches it firmly. Clone size is shown for a subset of rows, as once, few, many or a class of expanded clone.

d_gene	abundance	v_gene	j_gene	CDR3aa	CDR3nt
NA	NA	TRBV7-9	TRBJ2-6	CASSPRGGANVLTF	TGTGCCAGCAGCCCTAGGGGTGGGGCCAACGTCCTGACTTTC
TRBD1	NA	TRBV7-8	TRBJ1-1	CASSQDRFEAFF	TGTGCCAGCAGCCAGGACAGGTTTGAAGCTTTCTTT
TRBD2	NA	TRBV7-2	TRBJ2-1	CASSLGLAGTEQFF	TGTGCCAGCAGCTTAGGACTAGCGGGGACAGAGCAGTTCTTC
TRBD1	NA	TRBV7-2	TRBJ2-1	CASRPTGGFYNEQFF	TGTGCCAGCAGACCGACAGGGGGATTTTACAATGAGCAGTTCTTC
NA	NA	TRBV20-1	TRBJ2-1	CSARPLDEQFF	TGCAGTGCTCGTCCCCTAGATGAGCAGTTCTTC
TRBD2	NA	TRBV7-2	TRBJ2-1	CASSTHAGSSGREGNEQFF	TGTGCCAGCAGCACCCACGCCGGGTCTAGCGGGAGGGAGGGGAATGAGCAGTTCTTC
NA	NA	TRBV7-8	TRBJ1-5	CASSFTGNSQPQHF	TGTGCCAGCAGCTTTACGGGGAACAGTCAGCCCCAGCATTTT
NA	NA	TRBV9	TRBJ2-5	CASSVDRSPRGTQYF	TGTGCCAGCAGCGTAGACCGGAGCCCGAGAGGGACCCAGTACTTC
TRBD1	many	TRBV7-9	TRBJ2-1	CASSNSRTGDTPAQFF	TGTGCCAGCAGCAACTCGAGGACAGGGGACACCCCCGCGCAGTTCTTC
TRBD2	NA	TRBV9	TRBJ2-1	CASSVAGAGVYNEQFF	TGTGCCAGCAGCGTAGCTGGAGCGGGGGTCTACAATGAGCAGTTCTTC
TRBD2	NA	TRBV19	TRBJ2-1	CASSIPSGRASSSYNEQFF	TGTGCCAGTAGTATTCCTAGCGGGAGGGCCAGTAGTTCCTACAATGAGCAGTTCTTC
TRBD1	NA	TRBV6-5	TRBJ2-7	CASSSPGTANYEQYF	TGTGCCAGCAGTTCTCCCGGGACAGCTAACTACGAGCAGTACTTC
NA	NA	TRBV28	TRBJ1-2	CASSEGATPGYTF	TGTGCCAGCAGCGAAGGGGCGACCCCCGGCTACACCTTC
TRBD1	NA	TRBV5-4	TRBJ2-7	CASSPGQGALGYEQYF	TGTGCCAGCTCTCCGGGACAGGGGGCTCTCGGGTACGAGCAGTACTTC
NA	NA	TRBV15	TRBJ1-2	CATSRDFGANYGYTF	TGTGCCACCAGCAGAGATTTCGGAGCTAACTATGGCTACACCTTC
TRBD1	NA	TRBV7-3	TRBJ1-1	CASSLTRRDRGHTEAFF	TGTGCCAGCAGCTTAACACGGAGGGACAGGGGGCACACTGAAGCTTTCTTT
TRBD1	NA	TRBV9	TRBJ1-4	CASSFTGGANEKLFF	TGTGCCAGCAGCTTCACAGGGGGGGCTAATGAAAAACTGTTTTTT
TRBD2	NA	TRBV18	TRBJ2-7	CASSPPGLAGGWSEQYF	TGTGCCAGCTCACCACCGGGACTAGCGGGGGGATGGTCCGAGCAGTACTTC
TRBD1	NA	TRBV7-9	TRBJ1-5	CASKRDRGGQPQHF	TGTGCCAGCAAACGGGACAGGGGAGGCCAGCCCCAGCATTTT
NA	NA	TRBV28	TRBJ1-2	CASSPPASAYGYTF	TGTGCCAGCAGTCCCCCGGCCAGCGCCTATGGCTACACCTTC
NA	once	TRBV27	TRBJ2-6	CATSFGSGANVLTF	TGTGCCACCTCTTTCGGCTCTGGGGCCAACGTCCTGACTTTC
NA	NA	TRBV5-6	TRBJ1-1	CASRSFRTRMNTEAFF	TGTGCCAGCAGATCCTTCAGAACACGCATGAACACTGAAGCTTTCTTT
NA	NA	TRBV4-3	TRBJ2-2	CASSQDRGGELFF	TGCGCCAGCAGCCAAGATCGGGGCGGGGAGCTGTTTTTT
NA	NA	TRBV5-6	TRBJ2-7	CASSLYGGKTNEQYF	TGTGCCAGCAGCTTGTATGGCGGGAAGACGAACGAGCAGTACTTC
NA	NA	TRBV2	TRBJ1-4	CASRLFVREKLFF	TGTGCCAGCAGGCTCTTCGTCCGGGAAAAACTGTTTTTT
TRBD2	NA	TRBV28	TRBJ2-3	CASSPVWGGSAADTQYF	TGTGCCAGCAGTCCCGTTTGGGGAGGGTCGGCAGCAGATACGCAGTATTTT